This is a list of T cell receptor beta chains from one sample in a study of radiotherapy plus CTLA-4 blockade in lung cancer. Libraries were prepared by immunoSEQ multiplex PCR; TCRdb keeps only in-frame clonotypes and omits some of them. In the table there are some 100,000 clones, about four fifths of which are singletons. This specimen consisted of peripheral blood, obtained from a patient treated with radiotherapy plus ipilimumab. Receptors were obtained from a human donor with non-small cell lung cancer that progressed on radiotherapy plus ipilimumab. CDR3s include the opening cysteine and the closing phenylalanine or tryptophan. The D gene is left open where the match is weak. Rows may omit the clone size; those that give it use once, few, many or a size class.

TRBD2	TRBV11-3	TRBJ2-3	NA	TGTGCCAGCAGCATCAAAGCGGGACGCACAGATACGCAGTATTTT	CASSIKAGRTDTQYF
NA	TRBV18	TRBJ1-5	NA	TGTGCCAGCTCACCAGGGGGCGGCAATCAGCCCCAGCATTTT	CASSPGGGNQPQHF
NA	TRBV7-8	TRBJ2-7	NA	TGTGCCAGCAGTCCCGACAGGAATCCTCCCTACGAGCAGTACTTC	CASSPDRNPPYEQYF
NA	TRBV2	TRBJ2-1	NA	TGTGCCAGCAGTGACAGTCGGGACGGGAACTCCTACAATGAGCAGTTCTTC	CASSDSRDGNSYNEQFF
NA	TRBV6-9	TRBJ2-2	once	TGTGCCAGCAGTTATCCGGACAGCCGATTCGAAAGCGCGAACACCGGGGAGCTGTTTTTT	CASSYPDSRFESANTGELFF
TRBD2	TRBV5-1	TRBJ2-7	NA	TGCGCCAGCAGCTTGGCGACTAGCGGGAGTTACGACGAGCAGTACTTC	CASSLATSGSYDEQYF
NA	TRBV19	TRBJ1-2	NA	TGTGCCAGTAGTCGGGGAGGGACCCTCCGGGGCTACACCTTC	CASSRGGTLRGYTF
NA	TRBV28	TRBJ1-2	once	TGTGCCAGCAGTTTACGCTCCGGGGGCCGGCTATATGGCTACACCTTC	CASSLRSGGRLYGYTF
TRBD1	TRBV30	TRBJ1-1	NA	TGTGCCTGGAGTCGGGACAGGAGTACTGAAGCTTTCTTT	CAWSRDRSTEAFF
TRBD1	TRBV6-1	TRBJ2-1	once	TGTGCCGGAAGACAGGGCGGCTACAATGAGCAGTTCTTC	CAGRQGGYNEQFF
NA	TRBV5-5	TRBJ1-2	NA	TGTGCCAGCAGCTTGGACTGGAGGTGGGACGGATACTATGGCTACACCTTC	CASSLDWRWDGYYGYTF
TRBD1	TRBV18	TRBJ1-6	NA	TGTGCCAGCTCTCCTGACAGGGAGGCTTCACCCCTCCACTTT	CASSPDREASPLHF
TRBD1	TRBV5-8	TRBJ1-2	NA	TGTGCCAGCAGCCCGGGACAGATTAACTATGGCTACACCTTC	CASSPGQINYGYTF
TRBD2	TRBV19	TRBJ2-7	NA	TGTGCCAGTCGACCGACTAGCGGGATCGGCTACGAGCAGTACTTC	CASRPTSGIGYEQYF
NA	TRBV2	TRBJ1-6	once	TGTGCCAGCAGTGGATCCAGGGTGAATAATTCACCCCTCCACTTT	CASSGSRVNNSPLHF
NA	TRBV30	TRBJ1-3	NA	TGTGCCTGGAGTCTCGGGGGATCTGGAAACACCATATATTTT	CAWSLGGSGNTIYF
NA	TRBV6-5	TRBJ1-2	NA	TGTGCCAGCAAATCGGTTGCATATGGCTACACCTTC	CASKSVAYGYTF
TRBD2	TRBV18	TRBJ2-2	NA	TGTGCCAGCTCACCTCTAGCGGCCACGAACACCGGGGAGCTGTTTTTT	CASSPLAATNTGELFF
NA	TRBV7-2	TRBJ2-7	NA	TGTGCCAGCAGCTTAGCTCCCACCTACGAGCAGTACTTC	CASSLAPTYEQYF
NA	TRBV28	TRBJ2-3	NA	TGTGCCAGCAGTTTCCTCGGGAGCCCCGATACGCAGTATTTT	CASSFLGSPDTQYF
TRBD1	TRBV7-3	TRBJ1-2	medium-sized	TGTGCCAGCAGCTTTTCAGGGACAGGGGTGGGCTACACCTTC	CASSFSGTGVGYTF
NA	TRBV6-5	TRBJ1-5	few	TGTGCCAGCAGTACGGTATATAGCAATCAGCCCCAGCATTTT	CASSTVYSNQPQHF
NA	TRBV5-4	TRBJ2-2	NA	TGTGCCAGCAGCTTGTGGGGTAGGGCCCTAAACACCGGGGAGCTGTTTTTT	CASSLWGRALNTGELFF
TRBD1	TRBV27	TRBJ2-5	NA	TGTGCCAGCAGTTTAGTGGGCAGGGGGCAGGAGACCCAGTACTTC	CASSLVGRGQETQYF
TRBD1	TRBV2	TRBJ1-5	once	TGTGCCAGCAAGGGGGGGACAGGGGTCTATAGCAATCAGCCCCAGCATTTT	CASKGGTGVYSNQPQHF
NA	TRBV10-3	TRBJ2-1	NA	TGTGCCATCAGCCAGGGAAGCCCGAGCTCCTACAATGAGCAGTTCTTC	CAISQGSPSSYNEQFF
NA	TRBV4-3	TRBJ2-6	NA	TGCGCCAGCAGCCAAGATTTTTCTGGGGCCAACGTCCTGACTTTC	CASSQDFSGANVLTF
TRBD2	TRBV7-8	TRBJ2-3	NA	TGTGCCAGCAGCCCCCCTAGCGGGAGCGGTACGCAGTATTTT	CASSPPSGSGTQYF
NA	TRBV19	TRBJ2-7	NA	TGTGCCAGTAGTCGATTGTGGCAGGATAGCTCCTACGAGCAGTACTTC	CASSRLWQDSSYEQYF
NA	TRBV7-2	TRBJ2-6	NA	TGTGCCAGCAGCTTAGTCGGGACAAGCTCTGGGGCCAACGTCCTGACTTTC	CASSLVGTSSGANVLTF
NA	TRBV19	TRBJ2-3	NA	TGTGCCAGTAGTATCGACAGGGATACGCAGTATTTT	CASSIDRDTQYF
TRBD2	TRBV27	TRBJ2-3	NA	TGTGCCAGCAGTTTCCTTGGACTAGCGGGCACAGATACGCAGTATTTT	CASSFLGLAGTDTQYF
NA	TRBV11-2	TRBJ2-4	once	TGTGCCAGCAGCTTCACCTCCTGGGGGGCCAAAAACATTCAGTACTTC	CASSFTSWGAKNIQYF
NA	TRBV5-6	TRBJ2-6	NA	TGTGCCAGCAGCCGGTGGGGGGCCGGGGCCAACGTCCTGACTTTC	CASSRWGAGANVLTF
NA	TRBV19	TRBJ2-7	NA	TGTGCCAGTAAGGGCCCTTACGAGCAGTACTTC	CASKGPYEQYF
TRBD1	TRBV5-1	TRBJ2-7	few	TGCGCCAGCAGCTTACAGGGGGGATCCTACGAGCAGTACTTC	CASSLQGGSYEQYF
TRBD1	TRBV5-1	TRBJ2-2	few	TGCGCCAGCAGCTTGGAGTTGTTGGGACAGGGGACCGGGGAGCTGTTTTTT	CASSLELLGQGTGELFF
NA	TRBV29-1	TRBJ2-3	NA	TGCAGCGTCTCCCCCGACAGTAGCACAGATACGCAGTATTTT	CSVSPDSSTDTQYF
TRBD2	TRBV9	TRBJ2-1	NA	TGTGCCAGCAGCGCAGATTCAGGACTAGCGGTCTCCTCGTACAATGAGCAGTTCTTC	CASSADSGLAVSSYNEQFF
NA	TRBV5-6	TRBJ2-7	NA	TGTGCCAGCAGCTTGAGTAGCCCCGGCTACGAGCAGTACTTC	CASSLSSPGYEQYF
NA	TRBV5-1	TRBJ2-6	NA	TGCGCCAGCAGCCCGACAGCCTCTGGGGCCAACGTCCTGACTTTC	CASSPTASGANVLTF
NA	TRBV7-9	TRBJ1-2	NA	TGTGCCAGCAGCTTAGGGAGTGGCTACACCTTC	CASSLGSGYTF
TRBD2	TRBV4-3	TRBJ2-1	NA	TGCGCCAGCAGCCAAGAGTCCGGGGGGGGCGTGGGCAATGAGCAGTTCTTC	CASSQESGGGVGNEQFF
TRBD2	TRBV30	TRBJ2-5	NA	TGTGCCTGGAAGCCAGCGGGAGGGCCTGGGGAGACCCAGTACTTC	CAWKPAGGPGETQYF
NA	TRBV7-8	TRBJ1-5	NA	TGTGCCAGCAGCTTAGGCGGCAGGGCGGGCAATCAGCCCCAGCATTTT	CASSLGGRAGNQPQHF
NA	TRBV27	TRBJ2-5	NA	TGTGCCAGCAGTTTAAAGGGCAGTCAAGAGACCCAGTACTTC	CASSLKGSQETQYF
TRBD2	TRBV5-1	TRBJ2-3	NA	TGCGCCAGCAGCTTGGGACTAGCGGGAGAGGGCGATACGCAGTATTTT	CASSLGLAGEGDTQYF
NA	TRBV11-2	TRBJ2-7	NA	TGTGCCAGCAGCTTAGGAGGGGCTCAGTCCTACGAGCAGTACTTC	CASSLGGAQSYEQYF
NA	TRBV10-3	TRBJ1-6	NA	TGTGCCATCAGGGGGGACGGCCGTCAAAGCTCCTATAATTCACCCCTCCACTTT	CAIRGDGRQSSYNSPLHF